The clone carrying this T cell receptor (beta chain) was recorded at least ten times. The antigen is not known. The V and J ends lost 4 bases and 0 bases respectively, with 8 bases between them. The CDR3 is 14 amino acids. CDR1 and CDR2 from the germline V gene are SEHNR and FQNEAQ (reference sequence). The data are from a study of human T cells and chemical hapten exposure. Overall study: Per-sample TCR yield variation was attributed mainly to small pooled library volume differences. Study-level results: DPC sensitization produced no change in TCRs with frequency above 1 in 1000.

Unseparated into fractions, whole blood served as the source from which total RNA was extracted. Unique molecular identifiers were attached to individual cDNA molecules within the library. TCRdb re-derived calls from the 5' RACE reads in MiXCR, one entry per CDR3 protein. The sample contains about 140,000 distinct CDR3 sequences, around 4% of which appear only once. The genes are TRBV7-9 and TRBJ2-3; TRBD1 is a possible D gene (6 bases). The sequence came from a female donor in good health. The CDR3 DNA is TGTGCCAGCAGCTCAGACAGGAGCACAGATACGCAGTATTTT. This sequence encodes CASSSDRSTDTQYF.